The rows below give T cell receptor beta chains drawn from one sample of a study of T-cell memory formation after mild COVID-19. TCRdb used MiXCR to reprocess the 5' RACE reads, holding one entry per CDR3 protein. The data contain 350,000 to 450,000 distinct CDR3 sequences, 25% to 30% of them singletons. The sequenced material came from PBMCs or a T cell subset sorted from them (not recorded which). The receptor source for this set is an adult woman who had mild COVID-19 (a few samples of this study predate the infection). Cell type and time point are not known. Each CDR3 is given with its conserved first and last residue. The order of the fields is clone size, J gene, V gene, D gene, CDR3 DNA, CDR3 protein. The D gene is left open where the match is weak. Clone size is stated in some rows and not others, as once, few, many or a class when expanded.

>-|TRBJ1-4|TRBV4-3|-
TGCGCCAGCAGCCGAGGAGCAACAGGGCCAGGGGCAACTAATGAAAAACTGTTTTTT
CASSRGATGPGATNEKLFF
>-|TRBJ2-5|TRBV19|-
TGTGCCAGTCCAGTGCGGGGCCAAGAGACCCAGTACTTC
CASPVRGQETQYF
>-|TRBJ2-1|TRBV15|-
TGTGCCACCAGCAGGCCAGGGGCCTACAATGAGCAGTTCTTC
CATSRPGAYNEQFF
>few|TRBJ1-2|TRBV3-1|-
TGTGCCAGCAGCCAAAGAAACGGGCAGGGCTTCGGCTACACCTTC
CASSQRNGQGFGYTF
>few|TRBJ2-1|TRBV6-4|TRBD1
TGTGCCAGCAGTGACTCGATTGGGGACAGGGGAATCGATGAGCAGTTCTTC
CASSDSIGDRGIDEQFF
>once|TRBJ2-1|TRBV7-2|TRBD2
TGTGCCAGCAGCTTAAGACTAGCGGCTAATGAGCAGTTCTTC
CASSLRLAANEQFF
>many|TRBJ1-1|TRBV2|TRBD1
TGTGCCAGCAGTGTCCAGGGGGCGAACACTGAAGCTTTCTTT
CASSVQGANTEAFF
>-|TRBJ1-4|TRBV5-6|TRBD1
TGTGCCAGCAGCTTGTTTGGGACAGGGAGGAATGAAAAACTGTTTTTT
CASSLFGTGRNEKLFF
>-|TRBJ2-2|TRBV30|-
TGTGCCTGGAGTAAGCAAGACAGGGACTCCGGGGAGCTGTTTTTT
CAWSKQDRDSGELFF
>-|TRBJ2-4|TRBV20-1|-
TGCAGTGCTAGGCTACTAGAGGGGGGCAAAAACATTCAGTACTTC
CSARLLEGGKNIQYF
>-|TRBJ2-3|TRBV7-9|TRBD2
TGTGCCAGCAGCTCTAGCGGGAGTGCAGATACGCAGTATTTT
CASSSSGSADTQYF
>many|TRBJ2-1|TRBV19|TRBD2
TGTGCCAGTAGTGGGGGAGGGGACTACAATGAGCAGTTCTTC
CASSGGGDYNEQFF
>few|TRBJ2-7|TRBV7-8|TRBD1
TGTGCCAGCAGCCCACGCGAGTTACAGGGGGCACACGAGCAGTACTTC
CASSPRELQGAHEQYF
>-|TRBJ2-2|TRBV6-6|-
TGTGCCAGCAGTTACAGGACAGTGAACACCGGGGAGCTGTTTTTT
CASSYRTVNTGELFF
>-|TRBJ2-7|TRBV27|TRBD1
TGTGCCAGCAGTTTAACCGGGACAGGCGATTACGAGCAGTACTTC
CASSLTGTGDYEQYF
>-|TRBJ2-1|TRBV20-1|-
TGCAGTGCTAGAGATCAAGCTAGTTACAATGAGCAGTTCTTC
CSARDQASYNEQFF
>-|TRBJ1-1|TRBV5-6|-
TGTGCCAGCAGCTTGGTTAGAGGGAACACTGAAGCTTTCTTT
CASSLVRGNTEAFF
>-|TRBJ1-1|TRBV7-6|-
TGTGCCAGCAGCATACAGGGAGCGGGCACTGAAGCTTTCTTT
CASSIQGAGTEAFF
>-|TRBJ2-1|TRBV5-4|TRBD1
TGTGCCAGCAGCTCCGGTCCCGGGACAGGGGACGAGCAGTTCTTC
CASSSGPGTGDEQFF
>-|TRBJ2-5|TRBV9|TRBD2
TGTGCCAGCAGCGTAGACCCGGGGGGAAAAGAGACCCAGTACTTC
CASSVDPGGKETQYF
>few|TRBJ1-1|TRBV12-3/TRBV12-4|-
TGTGCCAGCATGGAGGCTGAAGCTTTCTTT
CASMEAEAFF
>-|TRBJ2-1|TRBV20-1|TRBD2
TGCAGTGCTAATCAAGCGGGAGGGGCCTACAATGAGCAGTTCTTC
CSANQAGGAYNEQFF
>-|TRBJ1-2|TRBV12-3/TRBV12-4|-
TGTGCCAGCGTTCACGGGGGGGGGGCAAGCTATGGCTACACCTTC
CASVHGGGASYGYTF
>once|TRBJ2-7|TRBV7-3|-
TGTGCCAGCAAGGCGGGGCGGAGCTCCTACGAGCAGTACTTC
CASKAGRSSYEQYF
>few|TRBJ1-1|TRBV4-1|-
TGCGCCAGCAGCCAAATCGGTAGGAACACTGAAGCTTTCTTT
CASSQIGRNTEAFF
>once|TRBJ1-1|TRBV7-2|TRBD1
TGTGCCAGCAGCGCCAGAGGGACAGGGCTGAACACTGAAGCTTTCTTT
CASSARGTGLNTEAFF
>-|TRBJ2-2|TRBV12-3/TRBV12-4|TRBD1
TGTGCCAGCGGGTGGGACAGCTACTACCTCACCGGGGAGCTGTTTTTT
CASGWDSYYLTGELFF
>few|TRBJ2-3|TRBV5-5|-
TGTGCCAGCAGCTTGGGGCGATCTCCTAGCACAGATACGCAGTATTTT
CASSLGRSPSTDTQYF
>few|TRBJ2-3|TRBV3-1|TRBD2
TGTGCCAGCAGCCAAAAGAAAACTAGCGGGGGGGATACGCAGTATTTT
CASSQKKTSGGDTQYF
>-|TRBJ1-2|TRBV10-3|-
TGTGCCATCAGTGAAAGGACAGAGGGTTTTAATGGCTACACCTTC
CAISERTEGFNGYTF
>few|TRBJ2-3|TRBV11-2|-
TGTGCCAGCAGCCCCGGGGGTCGAAGTACGCAGTATTTT
CASSPGGRSTQYF
>-|TRBJ2-7|TRBV12-3/TRBV12-4|TRBD1
TGTGCCAGCAGGAACCGGGACAGGCCATACGAGCAGTACTTC
CASRNRDRPYEQYF
>-|TRBJ2-7|TRBV6-2/TRBV6-3|TRBD1
TGTGCCAGCAGAACCGACAGGGGAAAGTTGGGTGAGCAGTACTTC
CASRTDRGKLGEQYF
>few|TRBJ2-1|TRBV10-3|-
TGTGCCATCAGTTCTCAGTACTACAATGAGCAGTTCTTC
CAISSQYYNEQFF
>once|TRBJ1-2|TRBV7-6|TRBD1
TGTGCCAGCAGCCTCACCGGGACAGGGGTTTGGGGCTACACCTTC
CASSLTGTGVWGYTF
>-|TRBJ1-1|TRBV7-9|-
TGTGCCAGCAGCTTAGATCCAGTCATCGTGGGTGGGACTGAAGCTTTCTTT
CASSLDPVIVGGTEAFF
>few|TRBJ2-7|TRBV10-3|-
TGTGCCATCAGTGAGTCGTCACTCCCCGTCGAGCAGTACTTC
CAISESSLPVEQYF
>few|TRBJ1-5|TRBV6-6|-
TGTGCCAGCAGGCCGGGACACCCTAATCAGCCCCAGCATTTT
CASRPGHPNQPQHF
>few|TRBJ2-3|TRBV10-3|TRBD2
TGTGCCATCAGCCCGGGACTAGCGGCCACAGATACGCAGTATTTT
CAISPGLAATDTQYF
>-|TRBJ2-1|TRBV12-3/TRBV12-4|TRBD2
TGTGCCAGCACTTCAAAGGGACTAGCAGTCGGTGAGCAGTTCTTC
CASTSKGLAVGEQFF
>few|TRBJ2-5|TRBV5-1|-
TGCGCCAGCAGCGGGGGGAGGACGCCGAACCAAGAGACCCAGTACTTC
CASSGGRTPNQETQYF
>-|TRBJ1-2|TRBV12-3/TRBV12-4|-
TGTGCCACCACCCCAGGAATAGCTAACTATGGCTACACCTTC
CATTPGIANYGYTF
>few|TRBJ2-7|TRBV27|TRBD1
TGTGCCAGCGGGACAGGGATAGGTTCTCCGTACTTC
CASGTGIGSPYF
>-|TRBJ1-3|TRBV12-3/TRBV12-4|-
TGTGCCAGCCGCTATGGGGACACCATATATTTT
CASRYGDTIYF
>-|TRBJ2-1|TRBV11-3|TRBD2
TGTGCCAGCAGTTTTATGAGCGGGAGGGCCGGCAATGAGCAGTTCTTC
CASSFMSGRAGNEQFF
>-|TRBJ2-2|TRBV4-2|TRBD2
TGTGCCAGCAGCCCCTTCTCAGCGGGGGGACCGACCGGGGAGCTGTTTTTT
CASSPFSAGGPTGELFF
>few|TRBJ2-1|TRBV6-5|TRBD2
TGTGCCAGCAGTCCGAGCGGGGAAGCCTACAATGAGCAGTTCTTC
CASSPSGEAYNEQFF
>-|TRBJ2-1|TRBV24-1|TRBD1
TGTGCCACCAGTGACAGGGGGCCCTCTAGCTCCTACAATGAGCAGTTCTTC
CATSDRGPSSSYNEQFF
>few|TRBJ2-5|TRBV10-3|TRBD1
TGTGCCACCGCACAGGGGGCTCCAGAGACCCAGTACTTC
CATAQGAPETQYF
>-|TRBJ2-1|TRBV7-3|TRBD2
TGTGCCAGCAGCTACCGGGGACTAGCGGGAGCCAATGAGCAGTTCTTC
CASSYRGLAGANEQFF
>-|TRBJ1-5|TRBV24-1|-
TGTGCCACCAGTGACCCGGGGGTTAGCAATCAGCCCCAGCATTTT
CATSDPGVSNQPQHF
>-|TRBJ1-2|TRBV29-1|TRBD1
TGCAGCGGTACAGGGGGCAACTATGGCTACACCTTC
CSGTGGNYGYTF
>-|TRBJ2-3|TRBV5-1|-
TGCGCCAGCAGCATCAGGGTCGCAGATACGCAGTATTTT
CASSIRVADTQYF
>few|TRBJ2-7|TRBV7-9|TRBD1
TGTGCCAGCAGCCGCCAGGGGGCCTCCTACGAGCAGTACTTC
CASSRQGASYEQYF
>few|TRBJ2-7|TRBV15|-
TGTGCCACCAGCTGGGACCGGTCCTACGAGCAGTACTTC
CATSWDRSYEQYF
>few|TRBJ1-3|TRBV7-2|TRBD1
TGTGCCAGCAGCTTAATCCCTCGACAGGGATTCCCGAACACCATATATTTT
CASSLIPRQGFPNTIYF
>few|TRBJ2-2|TRBV5-1|-
TGCGCCAGCAGCCACGGGGGCACCGGGGAGCTGTTTTTT
CASSHGGTGELFF
>-|TRBJ2-5|TRBV7-3|-
TGTGCCAGCAGCCCCGGGGGCCTAGCCCAAGAGACCCAGTACTTC
CASSPGGLAQETQYF
>-|TRBJ2-2|TRBV7-6|-
TGTGCCAGCAGCTTCGAGGGATCCACCGGGGAGCTGTTTTTT
CASSFEGSTGELFF
>few|TRBJ1-2|TRBV12-3/TRBV12-4|TRBD1
TGTGCCAGCAAAGGGACAGGACGTGGCTATGGCTACACCTTC
CASKGTGRGYGYTF